One and the same sample provided the 21 T cell receptor beta chains below, sequenced in a study of beta chain features in type 1 diabetes. Since all of the isolated RNA was reverse transcribed, expressed TCRB transcripts were what got sequenced. TCRdb's copy holds only in-frame clones and misses some; the assay was immunoSEQ multiplex PCR. The sample has 150,000 to 190,000 clones, approximately 8.1% seen once. Sequenced sample: central memory CD4+ T cells from blood. The receptor source for this set is a man aged 18 to 30 in good health.

As regards this clone: One end of the junction does not line up with germline, which may come from a read error. The J gene is TRBJ1-5, the V gene TRBV7-7; no definite D call. The germline CDR1 and CDR2 sequences are SSHAT and FNYEAQ (reference sequence). The CDR3 totals 14 residues. CDR3 sequence: CASTPSVSNQPQHF. CDR3 sequence (DNA): TGTGCTAGCACCCCATCAGTTAGCAATCAGCCCCAGCATTTT.

The CDR3 sequence: CASSRDSTAYEQYF. CDR3 bases: TGTGCCAGCAGCCGGGACTCCACAGCATACGAGCAGTACTTC. The chain employs TRBV5-4 and TRBJ2-7; a possible D gene is TRBD2 (6 bases). The germline V gene encodes CDR1 SGHNT and CDR2 YYREEE (reference sequence). The CDR3 totals 14 residues. V shed 4 bases and J shed 4 bases, with 15 bases lying between them.

The chain couples TRBV6-1 to TRBJ2-5, with 7 nucleotides matching TRBD2. V was clipped by 6 bases and J by 0 bases; unmatched bases: 7. The CDR3 has 15 residues. Germline CDR1 reads MNHNS; CDR2 reads SASEGT. The CDR3 is CASRHTSVYQETQYF. The CDR3 nucleotides are TGTGCCAGCAGACATACTAGCGTTTACCAAGAGACCCAGTACTTC.

This clone came up a few times. CDR3 DNA sequence: TGCGCCAGCAGTCAATACCCCGGGACACGCTCCTACGAGCAGTACTTC. Translation gives CASSQYPGTRSYEQYF. The chain joins TRBV23-1 to TRBJ2-7; tentative D call: TRBD1 (6 bases). TRBV23-1 is an open reading frame whose function is uncertain. CDR3 length: 16 amino acids. V was cut by 1 base and J by 0 bases, with 13 bases left in between.

In this sample, this clone turned up a few times. The J gene is TRBJ1-4, the V gene TRBV2; the D gene is possibly TRBD1 (5 bases). V was clipped by 8 bases and J by 0 bases, with 16 bases between them. The CDR3 spans 16 residues. The germline V gene encodes CDR1 SNHLY and CDR2 FYNNEI. This CDR3 is CASRTGDSPTNEKLFF. As DNA, the CDR3 is TGTGCCAGCCGAACTGGGGACTCGCCAACTAATGAAAAACTGTTTTTT.

There are a few counts of this clone. This chain uses TRBV6-5 with TRBJ2-1; unclear D gene. CDR3 length: 12 amino acids. With 4 bases removed from V and 12 bases from J, the gap between germline ends came to 13 bases. Germline lookup yields CDR1 MNHEY and CDR2 SVGAGI. The CDR3 sequence is CASSLGPVGQFF. In DNA form, the CDR3 reads TGTGCCAGCAGTTTGGGCCCCGTTGGGCAGTTCTTC.

This clone was observed many times. The chain recombines TRBV27 with TRBJ2-7; TRBD1 matches 7 bases. From germline, CDR1 is MNHEY and CDR2 SMNVEV (reference sequence). The CDR3 sequence is 16 residues long. The V and J ends lost 3 bases and 3 bases, in that order; junction bases with no gene match: 11. The CDR3 is CASSFNPGQIVYEQYF. The CDR3 nucleotides read TGTGCCAGCAGTTTCAACCCGGGACAGATTGTCTACGAGCAGTACTTC.

CDR3 nucleotides: TGTGCCAGCGATCAGGCGCAGGGGGCATATCAGCCCCAGCATTTT. It translates to CASDQAQGAYQPQHF. This sequence joins TRBV28 and TRBJ1-5; 8 nucleotides match TRBD1. The length of the CDR3 is 15 residues. The V gene's germline CDR1 is MDHEN and CDR2 SYDVKM. J gave up 5 bases and V 8 bases, and 11 bases lay outside the gene matches.

The table lists this clone with a few counts. This rearrangement joins TRBV6-6 to TRBJ2-5; TRBD2 is a possible D gene (5 bases). There are 15 residues in the CDR3. The V gene's germline CDR1 is MNHNY and CDR2 SVGAGI (reference sequence). The V end lost 6 bases, the J end lost 5 bases, and 19 bases lay between the germline ends. CDR3 nucleotides: TGTGCCAGCAGGTGGGGAGAGGGTCTCTGGGAGACCCAGTACTTC. Encoded protein: CASRWGEGLWETQYF.

The rearrangement joins TRBV9 to TRBJ2-7, with 10 positions matching TRBD1. The germline gives CDR1 SGDLS, CDR2 YYNGEE. This CDR3 is built from 14 residues. Trimming removed 2 bases from V and 5 bases from J; junction bases left unmatched: 4. The CDR3 DNA reads as TGTGCCAGCAGCGTGGGGACAGGGGTAGACGAGCAGTACTTC. Protein: CASSVGTGVDEQYF.

The rearrangement uses TRBV5-1 and TRBJ1-2; 8 bases agree with TRBD1. Germline lookup yields CDR1 SGHRS and CDR2 YFSETQ. V was pared by 2 bases and J by 6 bases, with 6 bases of the junction left unmatched. The CDR3 length is 14 residues. The CDR3 protein is CASSFTGQEHGYTF. In DNA form, the CDR3 reads TGCGCCAGCAGCTTTACGGGACAGGAGCATGGCTACACCTTC. The variable domain in full, completed from reference TRBV5-1 and TRBJ1-2, reads KAGVTQTPRYLIKTRGQQVTLSCSPISGHRSVSWYQQTPGQGLQFLFEYFSETQRNKGNFPGRFSGRQFSNSRSEMNVSTLELGDSALYLCASSFTGQEHGYTFGSGTRLTVV.

This clone was seen only a few times. The V call is TRBV11-1, the J call TRBJ2-5, with D possibly matching TRBD2 (5 bases). This CDR3 comprises 13 residues. V was clipped by 7 bases and J by 4 bases, with 13 bases between them. The germline V gene encodes CDR1 SGHAT and CDR2 FQDESV (reference sequence). CDR3 nucleotides: TGTGCCAGCACCTCCGGACTCGGAGAGACCCAGTACTTC. Translation gives CASTSGLGETQYF.

This clone showed up just a few times. The V gene is TRBV9, the J gene TRBJ1-1; 9 bases agree with TRBD1. Germline CDR1 and CDR2: SGDLS and YYNGEE. Trimming took 4 bases from V and 3 from J; bases not matched to a gene: 13. This CDR3 comprises 17 residues. CDR3 residues: CASSPSWTRTGDTEAFF. The CDR3 nucleotides read TGTGCCAGCAGCCCATCGTGGACCCGGACAGGGGACACTGAAGCTTTCTTT.

This clone was seen many times. The chain joins TRBV9 to TRBJ1-2; 10 bases are a match to TRBD1. After removal of 3 bases from V and 4 bases from J, the junction contained 12 bases not matched to a gene. CDR3 length: 17 residues. Germline assignment: CDR1 SGDLS and CDR2 YYNGEE. The CDR3 DNA reads TGTGCCAGCAGCGCGTCAGCCGTGACAGGGGGCGGCTATGGCTACACCTTC. As protein: CASSASAVTGGGYGYTF. Variable domain in full (rest from reference TRBV9 and TRBJ1-2): DSGVTQTPKHLITATGQRVTLRCSPRSGDLSVYWYQQSLDQGLQFLIQYYNGEERAKGNILERFSAQQFPDLHSELNLSSLELGDSALYFCASSASAVTGGGYGYTFGSGTRLTVV.

This clone was observed a few times. The chain links TRBV28 to TRBJ2-1; 9 bases are shared with TRBD1. The germline gives CDR1 MDHEN, CDR2 SYDVKM. This CDR3 has 14 residues. V trimming: 6 bases; J trimming: 6 bases; junction bases outside the gene matches: 6. The CDR3 coding sequence is TGTGCCAGCAGGGGACAGGGAGGGAGCAATGAGCAGTTCTTC. Translated, it gives CASRGQGGSNEQFF.

The J gene is TRBJ2-1, the V gene TRBV5-1; 7 bases match TRBD1. In germline, CDR1 is SGHRS, CDR2 YFSETQ. V was clipped by 4 bases and J by 5 bases; unmatched bases: 9. The CDR3 sequence is 15 residues long. CDR3 residues: CASSPDRVRDNEQFF. The CDR3 DNA sequence: TGCGCCAGCAGCCCAGACAGGGTACGGGACAATGAGCAGTTCTTC.

The rearrangement links TRBV10-3 to TRBJ2-1, with D tentatively TRBD2 (7 bases). Germline V lookup: CDR1 ENHRY, CDR2 SYGVKD. This CDR3 region has 16 residues. Deletions cut 4 bases from V and 7 bases from J, with 20 bases between. The CDR3 loop reads CAISAFIGGGGNEQFF. CDR3 bases: TGTGCCATCAGTGCATTTATAGGGGGGGGTGGAAATGAGCAGTTCTTC.

There are a few counts of this clone. DNA for the CDR3: TGTGCCAGCTCATTCGCCCGAGCAGATACGCAGTATTTT. Translating it yields CASSFARADTQYF. This chain connects TRBV18 to TRBJ2-3; no firm D call. Deletions cut 5 bases from V and 4 bases from J, with 10 bases between. Germline V CDR1 and CDR2: KGHSH, LQKENI. CDR3 size: 13 residues.

This clone came up many times. The chain combines TRBV4-1 with TRBJ2-7; TRBD1 is a possible D gene (6 bases). CDR3 length: 14 amino acids. The V and J ends lost 3 bases and 5 bases respectively, with 14 bases between them. Germline V gene lookup returns CDR1 MGHRA and CDR2 YSYEKL. CDR3 loop: CASSHRGKSDEQYF. The CDR3 nucleotides read TGCGCCAGCAGCCACAGGGGAAAAAGCGACGAGCAGTACTTC.

This clone was observed at least ten times. The chain links TRBV7-2 to TRBJ2-3; D possibly corresponds to TRBD2 (6 bases). This CDR3 is built from 14 residues. Trimming pared 1 base from V and 4 bases from J, leaving 9 bases between. Germline-derived CDR1 and CDR2 are SGHTA and FQGNSA. The CDR3 coding sequence is TGTGCCAGCAGCTTAGGCAGGGACTCAGATACGCAGTATTTT. This gives the protein CASSLGRDSDTQYF.

This clone appeared many times. The genes are TRBV7-2 and TRBJ1-2; D may be TRBD1 (5 bases). Germline V CDR1 and CDR2: SGHTA, FQGNSA. V was pared by 5 bases and J by 2 bases, with 12 bases between. This CDR3 is 14 amino acids long. The CDR3 spells CASSRTYQNYGYTF. CDR3 DNA sequence: TGTGCCAGCAGCCGGACATATCAGAACTATGGCTACACCTTC.